This record concerns one T cell receptor beta chain sequence. Its target is unknown. Each donor (without exception) was a healthy Caucasian. This record belongs to a study of identical twins. Per germline, CDR1 LNHNV and CDR2 YYDKDF (reference sequence). Deletions cut 0 bases from V and 4 bases from J, with 9 bases between. The CDR3 sequence is 14 residues long. General study points: Beta out-of-frame sequences showed weaker excess sharing between twins. Zero-insertion analyses might be partly confounded by invariant T cells like MAIT and iNKT.

Each CDR3 protein gets one entry after TCRdb re-called the 5' RACE reads with MiXCR. The sample holds approximately 890,000 distinct CDR3 sequences, roughly an eighth seen once. These data also featured in a second study, about yellow fever vaccine responses in identical twins. This second report adds: Twins reportedly had a vaccine T cell response that seemed partly convergent, partly personalized.

The chain couples TRBV15 to TRBJ1-2; D unresolved. The receptor comes from a young woman in good health. Source material: PBMCs. CDR3 in amino acids: CATSRDRSLYGYTF. The CDR3 DNA reads as TGTGCCACCAGCAGAGATAGGAGTCTCTATGGCTACACCTTC.